A single sample gave rise to the 10 T cell receptor beta chains below, sequenced in a study of graft-versus-host responses after intestinal transplantation. Libraries were prepared by immunoSEQ multiplex PCR; TCRdb keeps only in-frame clonotypes and omits some of them. This sample has roughly 99,000 clones, with roughly 86% found just once. The specimen comprised PBMCs, sampled 255 days after intestinal transplant. Receptors were obtained from a human patient who received an intestinal transplant, so some T cells may come from the graft donor.

The chain joins TRBV6-1 to TRBJ1-3, with D tentatively TRBD1 (6 bases). The CDR3 extends over 14 amino acids. The germline V gene encodes CDR1 MNHNS and CDR2 SASEGT. The germline V and J ends were trimmed by 4 bases and 10 bases, with 17 bases remaining between them. This CDR3 is CASSGTAKGSTIYF. CDR3 coding DNA: TGTGCCAGCAGTGGGACAGCAAAAGGTAGTACCATATATTTT.

CDR3: CASSYSAGNNNYGYTF. The CDR3 nucleotides are TGTGCCAGCAGTTACTCAGCGGGGAATAATAACTATGGCTACACCTTC. The rearrangement links TRBV6-5 to TRBJ1-2; D remains unclear. V was shortened by 0 bases and J by 1 base, with 12 bases between the two germline ends. Germline-derived CDR1 and CDR2 are MNHEY and SVGAGI. The CDR3 is made up of 16 amino acids.

The rearrangement uses TRBV5-6 and TRBJ2-5, with D perhaps TRBD1 (6 bases). This CDR3 comprises 15 residues. The germline CDR1 and CDR2 sequences are SGHDT and YYEEEE. The germline V and J ends were trimmed by 2 bases and 5 bases, with 16 bases remaining between them. CDR3 nucleotide sequence: TGTGCCAGCAGCTTTAATCAGGGGCCCTGGGAGACCCAGTACTTC. Its protein is CASSFNQGPWETQYF.

The rearrangement uses TRBV18 and TRBJ2-7; D remains ambiguous. Germline V gene lookup returns CDR1 KGHSH and CDR2 LQKENI. Between the trimmed V and J ends, which lost 3 bases and 1 base, there was a span of 13 bases. The CDR3 runs 15 residues. The CDR3 nucleotides read TGTGCCAGCTCACCCGGCGCGGCCGCTTCCTACGAGCAGTACTTC. Protein product: CASSPGAAASYEQYF.

The chain links TRBV6-5 to TRBJ2-7, with D unresolved. V lost 6 bases, J lost 4 bases, and 13 bases lay in between. This CDR3 has 13 amino acids. Germline CDR1 reads MNHEY; CDR2 reads SVGAGI. The CDR3 loop is CASRPLVTYEQYF. The CDR3, as DNA: TGTGCCAGCAGACCCCTGGTTACATACGAGCAGTACTTC.

The V call is TRBV18, the J call TRBJ2-3; D unclear. There are 15 residues in the CDR3. V was clipped by 0 bases and J by 2 bases, with 9 bases between them. The germline V gene has CDR1 KGHSH and CDR2 LQKENI. The CDR3 nucleotides read TGTGCCAGCTCACCACCCGGCAGCCCCACAGATACGCAGTATTTT. Translation gives CASSPPGSPTDTQYF.

The chain uses TRBV11-2 and TRBJ2-3; 10 bases match TRBD2. The CDR3 covers 18 residues. From germline, CDR1 is SGHAT and CDR2 FQNNGV. With V trimmed by 1 base and J by 0 bases, 7 bases remained unmatched. This chain's CDR3 is CASSLVLAGATSTDTQYF. CDR3 sequence (DNA): TGTGCCAGCAGCTTAGTTCTAGCGGGGGCTACTAGCACAGATACGCAGTATTTT.

This clone appeared a single time. This chain joins TRBV4-1 and TRBJ1-2, with D uncertain. CDR3 length: 15 amino acids. Trimming removed 1 base from V and 7 bases from J, with 16 bases in between. Germline loops: CDR1 MGHRA, CDR2 YSYEKL. CDR3: CASSQVDFTSGGYTF. Written as DNA, the CDR3 is TGCGCCAGCAGCCAAGTCGACTTCACGTCCGGTGGCTACACCTTC.

For this clone: Other nucleotide sequences in the sample specify the same CDR3. This CDR3 reads CASSLQGTGELFF. In DNA form, the CDR3 reads TGCGCCAGCAGCCTTCAGGGCACCGGGGAGCTGTTTTTT. The V and J genes are TRBV5-1 and TRBJ2-2; possible D gene TRBD1, 5 bases. The CDR3 extends over 13 amino acids. Trimming took off 4 bases at V and 4 bases at J, with 8 bases between the two ends. CDR1 SGHRS and CDR2 YFSETQ come from the germline V gene. The whole variable domain, filled in from reference TRBV5-1 and TRBJ2-2, reads KAGVTQTPRYLIKTRGQQVTLSCSPISGHRSVSWYQQTPGQGLQFLFEYFSETQRNKGNFPGRFSGRQFSNSRSEMNVSTLELGDSALYLCASSLQGTGELFFGEGSRLTVL.

J is TRBJ1-2 and V is TRBV9; perhaps TRBD1 as D (6 bases). The germline V gene has CDR1 SGDLS and CDR2 YYNGEE. Deletions cut 0 bases from V and 4 bases from J, with 22 bases between. The CDR3 runs 18 residues. CDR3 nucleotides: TGTGCCAGCAGCGTAGGACCAATTACCGGGGCACAGGGCTATGGCTACACCTTC. Its translation: CASSVGPITGAQGYGYTF.